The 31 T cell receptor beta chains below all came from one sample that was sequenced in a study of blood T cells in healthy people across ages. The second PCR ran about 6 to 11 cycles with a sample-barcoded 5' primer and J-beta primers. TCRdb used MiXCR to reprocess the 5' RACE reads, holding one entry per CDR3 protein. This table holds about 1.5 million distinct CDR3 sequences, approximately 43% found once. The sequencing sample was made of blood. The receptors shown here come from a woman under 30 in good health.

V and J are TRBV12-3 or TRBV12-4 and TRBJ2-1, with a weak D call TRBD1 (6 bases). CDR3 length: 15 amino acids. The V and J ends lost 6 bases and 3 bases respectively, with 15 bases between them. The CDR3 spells CASSKTGGFYNEQFF. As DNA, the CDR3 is TGTGCCAGCAGCAAGACAGGAGGATTCTACAATGAGCAGTTCTTC.

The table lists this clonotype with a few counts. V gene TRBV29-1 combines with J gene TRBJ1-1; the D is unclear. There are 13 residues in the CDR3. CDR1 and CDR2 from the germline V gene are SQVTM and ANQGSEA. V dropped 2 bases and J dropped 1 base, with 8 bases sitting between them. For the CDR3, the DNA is TGCAGCGTTGAAAAACAAAGGAACACTGAAGCTTTCTTT. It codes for CSVEKQRNTEAFF.

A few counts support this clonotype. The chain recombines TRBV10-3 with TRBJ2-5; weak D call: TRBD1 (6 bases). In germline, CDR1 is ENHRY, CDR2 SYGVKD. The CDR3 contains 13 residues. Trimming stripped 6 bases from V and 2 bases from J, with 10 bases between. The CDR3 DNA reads TGTGCCATCAGACTAGGACAGCAAGAGACCCAGTACTTC. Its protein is CAIRLGQQETQYF.

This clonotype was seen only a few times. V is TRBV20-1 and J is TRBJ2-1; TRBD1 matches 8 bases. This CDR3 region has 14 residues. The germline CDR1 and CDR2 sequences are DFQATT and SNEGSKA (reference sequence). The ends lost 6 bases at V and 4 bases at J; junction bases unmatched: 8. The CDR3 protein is CSAPWTGPYNEQFF. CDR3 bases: TGCAGTGCGCCATGGACAGGGCCGTACAATGAGCAGTTCTTC.

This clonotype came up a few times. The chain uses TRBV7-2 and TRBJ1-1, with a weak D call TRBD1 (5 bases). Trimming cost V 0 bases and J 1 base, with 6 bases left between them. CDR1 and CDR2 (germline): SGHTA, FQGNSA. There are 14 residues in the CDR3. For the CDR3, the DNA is TGTGCCAGCAGCTTAGCCAGGGCGAACACTGAAGCTTTCTTT. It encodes CASSLARANTEAFF.

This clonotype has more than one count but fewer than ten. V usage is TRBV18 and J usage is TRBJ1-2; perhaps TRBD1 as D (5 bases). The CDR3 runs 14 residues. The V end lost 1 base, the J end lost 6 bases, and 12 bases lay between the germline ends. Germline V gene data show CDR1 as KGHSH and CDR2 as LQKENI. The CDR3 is CASSPLGHEDGYTF. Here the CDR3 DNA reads TGTGCCAGCTCACCACTGGGGCACGAGGATGGCTACACCTTC.

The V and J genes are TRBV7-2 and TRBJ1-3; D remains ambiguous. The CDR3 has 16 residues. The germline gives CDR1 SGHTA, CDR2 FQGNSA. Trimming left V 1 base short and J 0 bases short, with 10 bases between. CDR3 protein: CASSLVTRSSGNTIYF. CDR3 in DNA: TGTGCCAGCAGCTTAGTGACGAGGAGCTCTGGAAACACCATATATTTT.

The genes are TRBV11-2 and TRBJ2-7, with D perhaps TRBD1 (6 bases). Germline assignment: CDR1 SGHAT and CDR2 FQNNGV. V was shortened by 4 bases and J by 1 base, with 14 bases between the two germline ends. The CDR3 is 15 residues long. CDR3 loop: CASSSAGDKSYEQYF. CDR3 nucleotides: TGTGCCAGCAGCTCCGCCGGGGACAAATCCTACGAGCAGTACTTC.

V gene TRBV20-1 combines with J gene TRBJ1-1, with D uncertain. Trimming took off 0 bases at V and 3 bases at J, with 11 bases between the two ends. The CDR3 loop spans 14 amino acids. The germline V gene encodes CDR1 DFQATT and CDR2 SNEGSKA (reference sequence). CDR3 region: CSARDRVSDTEAFF. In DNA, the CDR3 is TGCAGTGCTAGAGATAGGGTGTCGGACACTGAAGCTTTCTTT.

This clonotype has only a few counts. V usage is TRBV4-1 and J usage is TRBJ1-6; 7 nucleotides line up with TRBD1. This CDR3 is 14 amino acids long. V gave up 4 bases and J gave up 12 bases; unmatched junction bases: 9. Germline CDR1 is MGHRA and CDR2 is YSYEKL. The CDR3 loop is CASSPRQGSLPLHF. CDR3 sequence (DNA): TGCGCCAGCAGCCCGCGACAGGGAAGTCTACCCCTCCACTTT.

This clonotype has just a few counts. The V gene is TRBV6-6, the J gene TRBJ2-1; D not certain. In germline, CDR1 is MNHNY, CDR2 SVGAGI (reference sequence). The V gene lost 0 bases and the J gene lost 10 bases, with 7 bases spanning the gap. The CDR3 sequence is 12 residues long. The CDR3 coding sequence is TGTGCCAGCAGTTACTCGACAAGGGAGCAGTTCTTC. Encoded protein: CASSYSTREQFF.

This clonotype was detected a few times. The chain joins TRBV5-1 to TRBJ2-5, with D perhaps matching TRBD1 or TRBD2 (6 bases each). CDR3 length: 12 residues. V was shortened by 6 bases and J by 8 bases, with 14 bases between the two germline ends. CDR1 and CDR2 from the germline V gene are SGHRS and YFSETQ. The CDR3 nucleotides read TGCGCCAGCAACGGGGGCCAAGGAACCCAGTACTTC. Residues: CASNGGQGTQYF.

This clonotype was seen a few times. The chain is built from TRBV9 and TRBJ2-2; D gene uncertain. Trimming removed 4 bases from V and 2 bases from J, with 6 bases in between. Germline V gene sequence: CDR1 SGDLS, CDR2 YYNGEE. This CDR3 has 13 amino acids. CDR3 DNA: TGTGCCAGCAGCAGAACCAACACCGGGGAGCTGTTTTTT. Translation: CASSRTNTGELFF.

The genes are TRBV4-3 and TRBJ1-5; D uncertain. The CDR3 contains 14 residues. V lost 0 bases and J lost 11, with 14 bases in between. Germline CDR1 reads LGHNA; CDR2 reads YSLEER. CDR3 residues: CASSQDRLQAAQHF. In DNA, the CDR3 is TGCGCCAGCAGCCAAGATCGACTCCAGGCTGCCCAGCATTTT.

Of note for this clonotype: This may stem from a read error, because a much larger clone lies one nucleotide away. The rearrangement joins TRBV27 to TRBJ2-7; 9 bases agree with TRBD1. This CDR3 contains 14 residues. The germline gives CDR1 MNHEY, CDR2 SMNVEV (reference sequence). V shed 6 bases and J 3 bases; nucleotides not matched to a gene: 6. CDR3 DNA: TGTGCCAGCAGACCCGGGACAGGGTTCTACGAGCAGTACTTC. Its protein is CASRPGTGFYEQYF.

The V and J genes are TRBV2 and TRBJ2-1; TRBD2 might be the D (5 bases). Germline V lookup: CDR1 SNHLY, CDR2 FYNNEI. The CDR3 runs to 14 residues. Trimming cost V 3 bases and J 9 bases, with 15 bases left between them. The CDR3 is CASSDLSEGSEQFF. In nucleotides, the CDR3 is TGTGCCAGCAGTGATCTTAGCGAAGGCAGTGAGCAGTTCTTC.

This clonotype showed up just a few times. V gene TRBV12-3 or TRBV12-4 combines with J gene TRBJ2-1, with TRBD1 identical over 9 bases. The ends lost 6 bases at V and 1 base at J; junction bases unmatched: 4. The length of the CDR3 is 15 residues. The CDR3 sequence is CASRAGTGSYNEQFF. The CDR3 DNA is TGTGCCAGCAGGGCCGGGACAGGGTCCTACAATGAGCAGTTCTTC.

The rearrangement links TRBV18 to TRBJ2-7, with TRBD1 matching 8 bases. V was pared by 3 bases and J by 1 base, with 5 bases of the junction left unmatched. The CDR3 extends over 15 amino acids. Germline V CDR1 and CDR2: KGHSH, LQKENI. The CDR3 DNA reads TGTGCCAGCTCACCTACTCAGGGGGCTTCCTACGAGCAGTACTTC. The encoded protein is CASSPTQGASYEQYF. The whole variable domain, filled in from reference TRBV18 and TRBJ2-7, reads NAGVMQNPRHLVRRRGQEARLRCSPMKGHSHVYWYRQLPEEGLKFMVYLQKENIIDESGMPKERFSAEFPKEGPSILRIQQVVRGDSAAYFCASSPTQGASYEQYFGPGTRLTVT.

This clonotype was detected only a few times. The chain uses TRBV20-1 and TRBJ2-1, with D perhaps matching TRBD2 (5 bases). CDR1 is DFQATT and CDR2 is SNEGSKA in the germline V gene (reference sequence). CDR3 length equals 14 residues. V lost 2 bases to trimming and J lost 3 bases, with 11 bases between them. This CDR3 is CSARRGFDYNEQFF. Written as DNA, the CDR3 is TGCAGTGCTAGAAGAGGGTTCGACTACAATGAGCAGTTCTTC.

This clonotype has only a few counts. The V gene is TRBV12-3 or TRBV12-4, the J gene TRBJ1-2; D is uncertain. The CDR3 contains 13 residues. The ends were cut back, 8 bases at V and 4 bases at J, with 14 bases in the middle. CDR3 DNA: TGTGCCAGCCGGGAGGGCTGGAGCTATGGCTACACCTTC. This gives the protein CASREGWSYGYTF.

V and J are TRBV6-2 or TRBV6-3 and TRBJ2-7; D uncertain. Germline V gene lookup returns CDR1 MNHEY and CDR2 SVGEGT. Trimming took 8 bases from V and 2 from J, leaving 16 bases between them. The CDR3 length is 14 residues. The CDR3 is CASGLLERPYEQYF. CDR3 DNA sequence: TGTGCCAGCGGCCTTCTAGAGAGGCCCTACGAGCAGTACTTC.

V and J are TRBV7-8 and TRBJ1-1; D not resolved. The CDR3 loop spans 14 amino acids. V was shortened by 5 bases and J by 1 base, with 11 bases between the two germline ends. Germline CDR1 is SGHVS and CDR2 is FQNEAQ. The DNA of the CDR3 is TGTGCCAGCAGCCGCCGGGATCCGAACACTGAAGCTTTCTTT. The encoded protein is CASSRRDPNTEAFF.

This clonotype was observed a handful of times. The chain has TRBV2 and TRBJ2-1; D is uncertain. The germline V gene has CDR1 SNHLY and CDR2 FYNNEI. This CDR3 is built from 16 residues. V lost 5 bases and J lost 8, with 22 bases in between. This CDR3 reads CASSTSGLFRSDEQFF. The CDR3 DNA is TGTGCCAGCAGTACCTCCGGGCTATTTAGGAGCGATGAGCAGTTCTTC.

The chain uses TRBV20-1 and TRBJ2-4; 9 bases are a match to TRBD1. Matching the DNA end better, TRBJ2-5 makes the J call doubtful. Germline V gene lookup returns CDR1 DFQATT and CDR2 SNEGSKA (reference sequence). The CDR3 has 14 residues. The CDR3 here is CSAIQTGGEETQYF. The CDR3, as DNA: TGCAGTGCCATACAGACAGGGGGGGAAGAGACCCAGTACTTC.

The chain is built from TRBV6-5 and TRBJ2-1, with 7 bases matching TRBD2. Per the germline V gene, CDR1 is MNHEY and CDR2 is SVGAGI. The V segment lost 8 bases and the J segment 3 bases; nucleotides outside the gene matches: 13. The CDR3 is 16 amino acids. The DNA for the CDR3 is TGTGCCAGCGGGCGAGATGCGGGAGCCTTCTACAATGAGCAGTTCTTC. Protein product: CASGRDAGAFYNEQFF.

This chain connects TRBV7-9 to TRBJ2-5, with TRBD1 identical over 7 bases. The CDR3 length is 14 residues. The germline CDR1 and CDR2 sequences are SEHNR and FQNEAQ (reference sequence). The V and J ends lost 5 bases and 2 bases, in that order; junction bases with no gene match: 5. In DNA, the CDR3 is TGTGCCAGCAGCCGGGGACAGATACAAGAGACCCAGTACTTC. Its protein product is CASSRGQIQETQYF.

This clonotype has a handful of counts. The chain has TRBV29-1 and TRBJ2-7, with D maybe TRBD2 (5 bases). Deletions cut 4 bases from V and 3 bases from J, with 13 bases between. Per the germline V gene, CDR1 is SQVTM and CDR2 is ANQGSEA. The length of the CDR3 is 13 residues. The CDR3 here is CSVGAGFGYEQYF. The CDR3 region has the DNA TGCAGCGTTGGTGCGGGTTTTGGCTACGAGCAGTACTTC.

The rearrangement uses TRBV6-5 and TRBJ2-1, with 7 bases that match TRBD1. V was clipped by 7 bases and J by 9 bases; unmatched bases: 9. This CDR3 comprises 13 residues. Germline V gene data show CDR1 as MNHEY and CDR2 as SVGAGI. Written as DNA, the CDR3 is TGTGCCAGCACCGACGAGGGGGCGGGTGAGCAGTTCTTC. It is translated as CASTDEGAGEQFF.

The CDR3 DNA is TGTGCCAGCAGTCGAGAAACCTACGAGCAGTACTTC. Translation: CASSRETYEQYF. The chain couples TRBV6-1 to TRBJ2-7; no reliable D call. The CDR3 loop spans 12 amino acids. CDR1 is MNHNS, CDR2 SASEGT, per germline. Trimming removed 5 bases at V and 2 bases at J, with 7 bases between.

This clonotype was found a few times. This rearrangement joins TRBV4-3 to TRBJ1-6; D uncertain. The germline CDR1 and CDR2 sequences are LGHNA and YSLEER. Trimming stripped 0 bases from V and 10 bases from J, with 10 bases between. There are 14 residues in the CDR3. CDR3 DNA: TGCGCCAGCAGCCAAGAAATACCGCAGTCACCCCTCCACTTT. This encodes CASSQEIPQSPLHF.

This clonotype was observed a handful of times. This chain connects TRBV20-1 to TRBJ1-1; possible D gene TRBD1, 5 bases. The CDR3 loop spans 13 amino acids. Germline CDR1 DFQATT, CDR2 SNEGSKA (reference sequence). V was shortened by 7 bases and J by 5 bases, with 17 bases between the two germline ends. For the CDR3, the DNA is TGCAGTGAAACACAGGCCGGGGGGACTGAAGCTTTCTTT. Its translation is CSETQAGGTEAFF.